This entry lists 8 T cell receptor beta chains sequenced from one sample in a study of tumor and adjacent non-tumor tissue in lung cancer. This sample's RNA came from whole unsorted tissue. More than 3 cm separated this lung sample from the edge of the tumor. The library came from three nested PCR rounds adapted from ARM-PCR protocols. MiXCR, applied by TCRdb to the multiplex PCR reads, yields one record per CDR3 protein. The sample has some 80,000 distinct CDR3 sequences; about 82% are singletons. The source material was distant non-tumor lung tissue. All receptors derive from a man in his 60s with non-small cell lung cancer.

The chain joins TRBV28 to TRBJ2-4, with D perhaps given as TRBD1 or TRBD2 (5 bases each). CDR1 and CDR2 from the germline V gene are MDHEN and SYDVKM. The CDR3 has 14 amino acids. Between the trimmed V and J ends, which lost 10 bases and 4 bases, there was a span of 17 bases. The CDR3 coding sequence is TGTGCCACCCACTCTTGGGACGGTAAAAACATTCAGTACTTC. This gives the protein CATHSWDGKNIQYF.

Concerning this clonotype: The germline gene is not matched at one end of the junction; a read error may be the cause. V and J are TRBV29-1 and TRBJ2-1, with 13 bases lining up with TRBD2. CDR1 is SQVTM, CDR2 ANQGSEA, per germline. CDR3 size: 15 residues. CDR3 sequence: CSVDPGLAGNNEQFF. DNA of the CDR3: TGCAGTGTTGACCCGGGACTAGCGGGGAACAATGAGCAGTTCTTC.

The genes are TRBV29-1 and TRBJ2-7; the match to TRBD2 covers 7 bases. Germline loops: CDR1 SQVTM, CDR2 ANQGSEA. V lost 0 bases and J lost 7; bases outside the gene matches: 12. The CDR3 runs 15 residues. CDR3 DNA: TGCAGCGTTGAAGATCGGGATCGGGAGGACGGAGAGCAGTACTTC. The encoded protein is CSVEDRDREDGEQYF.

Details on this clonotype: Its ends do not fully match the called genes, so a read error is possible. The genes are TRBV5-4 and TRBJ2-7; 7 bases map to TRBD1. This CDR3 comprises 15 residues. Germline V gene sequence: CDR1 SGHNT, CDR2 YYREEE (reference sequence). The CDR3 region is CAGSFGIGGAYEQYF. CDR3 nucleotides: TGTGCCGGCAGTTTCGGGATAGGGGGCGCCTACGAGCAGTACTTC.

Concerning this clonotype: One end of the junction fails to match germline, which may point to a read error. This chain uses TRBV11-3 with TRBJ1-6, with TRBD1 as a possible D gene (5 bases). CDR1 is SGHNT, CDR2 YENEEA, per germline. There are 13 residues in the CDR3. CDR3 region: CASNFEGNSPIHF. CDR3 nucleotides: TGTGCCAGCAACTTTGAGGGGAATTCACCCATCCACTTT. The complete variable domain, with remaining parts taken from reference TRBV11-3 and TRBJ1-6, reads EAGVVQSPRYKIIEKKQPVAFWCNPISGHNTLYWYLQNLGQGPELLIRYENEEAVDDSQLPKDRFSAERLKGVDSTLKIQPAELGDSAVYLCASNFEGNSPIHFGNGTRLTVT.

A word on this clonotype: At one end the junction does not follow the germline gene, possibly because of a read error. V gene TRBV5-4 combines with J gene TRBJ2-7; TRBD2 matches 8 bases. The CDR3 covers 15 residues. Germline V gene sequence: CDR1 SGHNT, CDR2 YYREEE (reference sequence). The CDR3 DNA follows: TGTGCTAGCAGCCCCCGGGAGGGGAGCTCCTACGAGCAGCACTTC. Protein product: CASSPREGSSYEQHF.

To note about this clonotype: Given the absence of the conserved phenylalanine or tryptophan at the CDR3 end, a read error is likely. This chain uses TRBV20-1 with TRBJ2-5; 10 bases are a match to TRBD1. V lost 0 bases to trimming and J lost 4 bases; unmatched junction nucleotides: 8. From germline, CDR1 is DFQATT and CDR2 SNEGSKA (reference sequence). The CDR3 contains 16 residues. The CDR3 bases are TGCAGTGCTAGAGACCCAGGACAGGGGGAACGAGAGACCCAGTACTTA. This codes for CSARDPGQGERETQYL.

With regard to this clonotype: Just one base apart from a much larger clone, this may be a read error. This sequence joins TRBV20-1 and TRBJ2-2, with D possibly matching TRBD1 (6 bases). V lost 2 bases and J 0 bases, leaving 13 bases between the germline ends. Germline-derived CDR1 and CDR2 are DFQATT and SNEGSKA (reference sequence). This CDR3 is built from 16 residues. CDR3 residues: CSARYLKGANTGELFF. As DNA, the CDR3 is TGCAGTGCTAGATATCTAAAGGGGGCGAACACCGGGGAGCTGTTTTTT.